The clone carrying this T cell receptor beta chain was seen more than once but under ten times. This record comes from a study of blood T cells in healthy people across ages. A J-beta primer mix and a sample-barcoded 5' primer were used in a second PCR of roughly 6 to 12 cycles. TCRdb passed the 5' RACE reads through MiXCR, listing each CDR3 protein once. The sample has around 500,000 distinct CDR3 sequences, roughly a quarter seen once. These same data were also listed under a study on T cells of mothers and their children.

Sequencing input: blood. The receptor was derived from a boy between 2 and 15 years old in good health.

The CDR3 region is CASSQSPEYEQYF. Here the CDR3 DNA reads TGCGCCAGCAGTCAATCGCCTGAATACGAGCAGTACTTC. The chain employs TRBV23-1 and TRBJ2-7; no firm D call. TRBV23-1 is identified as an open reading frame with a role that is uncertain. Trimming stripped 0 bases from V and 4 bases from J, with 7 bases between. The CDR3 is 13 amino acids.